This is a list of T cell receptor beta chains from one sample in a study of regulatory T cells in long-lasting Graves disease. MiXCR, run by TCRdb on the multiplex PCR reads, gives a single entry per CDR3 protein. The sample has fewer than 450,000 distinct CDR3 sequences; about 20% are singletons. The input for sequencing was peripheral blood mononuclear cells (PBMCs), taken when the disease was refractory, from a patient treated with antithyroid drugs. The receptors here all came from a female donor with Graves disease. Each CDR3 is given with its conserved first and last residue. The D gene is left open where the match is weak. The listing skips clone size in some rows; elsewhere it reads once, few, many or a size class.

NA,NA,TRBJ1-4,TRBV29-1,TGCAGCGTTGAAGGCCCTTTTTCACCAACTAATGAAAAACTGTTTTTT,CSVEGPFSPTNEKLFF
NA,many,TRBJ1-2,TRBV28,TGTGCCAGCATACCATCCCGGGGGCAGACCAACTATGGCTACACCTTC,CASIPSRGQTNYGYTF
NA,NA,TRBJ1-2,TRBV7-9,TGTGCCAGCAGCTTAGAAGGGACGGGGGACTACACCTTC,CASSLEGTGDYTF
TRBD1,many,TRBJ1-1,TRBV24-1,TGTGCCACCAGTGAGCCTAGACAGGGAGTGGTGAACACTGAAGCTTTCTTT,CATSEPRQGVVNTEAFF
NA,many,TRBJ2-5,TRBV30,TGTGCCTGGAGTGAGTCTCTCGGACCCCAAGAGACCCAGTACTTC,CAWSESLGPQETQYF
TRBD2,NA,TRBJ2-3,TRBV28,TGTGCCAGCAGTTTTTCGGGCGGGAGGTTAACAGATACGCAGTATTTT,CASSFSGGRLTDTQYF
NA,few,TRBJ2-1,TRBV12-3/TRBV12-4,TGTGCCAGCAGACTAGCGGGCGGGGGACAGGCCGGTGAGCAGTTCTTC,CASRLAGGGQAGEQFF
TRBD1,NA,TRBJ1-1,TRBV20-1,TGCAGTGCACCGAAGGGGGCGAGCACTGAAGCTTTCTTT,CSAPKGASTEAFF
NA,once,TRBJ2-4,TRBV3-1,TGTGCCAGCAGCCAAATAGCGGATCTAGCCAAAAACATTCAGTACTTC,CASSQIADLAKNIQYF
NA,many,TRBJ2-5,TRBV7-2,TGTGCCAGCAGCTTAGCCAAGACAGACCAAGAGACCCAGTACTTC,CASSLAKTDQETQYF
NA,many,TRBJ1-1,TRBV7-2,TGTGCCAGCAGCCCCCGGGGGGGAGCGCAGAGATTTAACACTGAAGCTTTCTTT,CASSPRGGAQRFNTEAFF
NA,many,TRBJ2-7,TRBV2,TGTGCCAGCAGTGTGCAGGGGGGGGAGCAGTACTTC,CASSVQGGEQYF
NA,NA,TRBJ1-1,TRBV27,TGTGCCAGCAGTTTATCGATAGGGGTTGTCACTGAAGCTTTCTTT,CASSLSIGVVTEAFF
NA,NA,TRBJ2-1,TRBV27,TGTGCCTCCATCCGTAATGAGCAGTTCTTC,CASIRNEQFF
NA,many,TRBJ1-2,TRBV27,TGTGCCAGCAGTTCCGGGAGTCCCGCGTGGGGCTACACCTTC,CASSSGSPAWGYTF
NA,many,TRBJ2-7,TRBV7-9,TGTGCCAGCAGCGCGTCTGGAACCTACGAGCAGTACTTC,CASSASGTYEQYF
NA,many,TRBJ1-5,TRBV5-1,TGCGCCAGCAGCTTGTCGGGGGTTAACAATCAGCCCCAGCATTTT,CASSLSGVNNQPQHF
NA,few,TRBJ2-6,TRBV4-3,TGCGCCAGCAGCCAAGAGGACAGTTCTGTCTCTGGGGCCAACGTCCTGACTTTC,CASSQEDSSVSGANVLTF
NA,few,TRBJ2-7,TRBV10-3,TGTGCCATCAGTGTCGAGGTCGGCGAGCAGTACTTC,CAISVEVGEQYF
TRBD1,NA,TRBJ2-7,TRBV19,TGTGCCAGTACGCCAGGGGACAGGGGCAACGAGCAGTACTTC,CASTPGDRGNEQYF